This is a list of T cell receptor beta chains from one sample in a study of persistence of HIV-infected CD4 T cells. The data were produced by immunoSEQ multiplex PCR, yet TCRdb's version contains in-frame clones alone and is incomplete. The sample has approximately 5,300 clones; 60% to 80% are singletons. Their antigens are not known. The sample consisted of CD4+ T cells sorted from PBMCs after approximately 19-hour stimulation, taken from a patient who received antiretroviral therapy. These receptors all stem from an adult man with HIV who was CMV-seropositive. CDR3s leave out the opening cysteine and the closing phenylalanine or tryptophan. The D gene is left open where the match is weak.

TRBV7-2,TRBD1,TRBJ2-3,ASSFDRGDTQY
TRBV9,TRBD1,TRBJ2-6,ASSPGQGSGANVLT
TRBV6-2/TRBV6-3,.,TRBJ1-2,ASSYSSGDKGYGYT
TRBV4-3,TRBD2,TRBJ2-7,ASSLRGIHEQY
TRBV19,.,TRBJ1-2,ASSTQGTLKGGYT
TRBV5-4,TRBD2,TRBJ2-7,ASRGTSASDEQY
TRBV5-4,TRBD1,TRBJ1-6,ASSVRDRGNNSPLH
TRBV5-4,.,TRBJ2-2,ASSLGVGPSSTGELF
TRBV7-6,TRBD2,TRBJ2-2,ASSTSGGGKTGELF
TRBV30,.,TRBJ2-5,AWKGIGAETQY
TRBV7-3,TRBD1,TRBJ2-7,ASSHDRGYEQY
TRBV6-5,TRBD1,TRBJ2-3,ASSQGEGGTQY
TRBV5-5,.,TRBJ1-2,ASSSSLGGTVYGYT
TRBV3-1/TRBV3-2,TRBD1,TRBJ1-4,ASSQGPGQGAEKLF
TRBV19,.,TRBJ1-2,ASSIHGSQDGYT
TRBV4-3,TRBD2,TRBJ2-3,ASSQVLGTTTDTQY
TRBV11-3,.,TRBJ2-1,ASSRRRGSDPEQF
TRBV7-9,.,TRBJ2-4,ASSNQGHLAKNIQY
TRBV27,.,TRBJ2-4,ASSLSSSSVKNIQY
TRBV6-1,.,TRBJ2-7,ASSEFGASYEQY
TRBV9,.,TRBJ1-3,ASSTRPEQQGNTIY
TRBV28,.,TRBJ1-5,ASSLLGSQPQH
TRBV30,.,TRBJ1-1,AWRVRQSEAF
TRBV3-1/TRBV3-2,TRBD1,TRBJ1-2,ASSPPGQGRYGYT
TRBV7-8,.,TRBJ1-5,ASSPAGQPQH
TRBV11-3,TRBD1,TRBJ1-1,ASSLSRGGNTEAF
TRBV5-6,TRBD1,TRBJ2-7,ASSLSGTGSEQY
TRBV3-1/TRBV3-2,TRBD2,TRBJ2-5,ASSPGLAGKGETQY
TRBV20-1,TRBD1,TRBJ2-7,SASSPGQGMREQY
TRBV18,.,TRBJ2-6,ASSPVGAGANVLT
TRBV5-1,TRBD1,TRBJ1-4,ASQGTVNEKLF
TRBV6-6,.,TRBJ2-7,ASSRLLRTDYDEQY
TRBV6-4,.,TRBJ2-2,ASSPRGTRGYTGELF